The T cell receptor (delta chain) under discussion was sequenced for a study of gamma-delta T cells after stem cell transplantation. Only a few counts were recorded for this clone. One end of the junction does not line up with germline, which may come from a read error. TCRdb reran clone calling via CATT on the RT-PCR reads. The sample shows some 1,000 delta-chain clones, approximately 2.6% of them seen only once. From germline, CDR1 is GEAIGNYY and CDR2 EKD. There are 22 residues in the CDR3. V usage is TRDV2 and J usage is TRDJ1; 12 bases are a match to TRDD3. The sequence was obtained from a human donor. It is not recorded whose cells these are; they may come from a transplant donor. What was sequenced was gamma-delta T cells. CDR3 nucleotides: TGTGCCTGCGACAAGGTCACGCCTGGGGGATACGACCCCCCCGGGGCAGAGGGCAAACTCATCTTT. Its translation is CACDKVTPGGYDPPGAEGKLIF.